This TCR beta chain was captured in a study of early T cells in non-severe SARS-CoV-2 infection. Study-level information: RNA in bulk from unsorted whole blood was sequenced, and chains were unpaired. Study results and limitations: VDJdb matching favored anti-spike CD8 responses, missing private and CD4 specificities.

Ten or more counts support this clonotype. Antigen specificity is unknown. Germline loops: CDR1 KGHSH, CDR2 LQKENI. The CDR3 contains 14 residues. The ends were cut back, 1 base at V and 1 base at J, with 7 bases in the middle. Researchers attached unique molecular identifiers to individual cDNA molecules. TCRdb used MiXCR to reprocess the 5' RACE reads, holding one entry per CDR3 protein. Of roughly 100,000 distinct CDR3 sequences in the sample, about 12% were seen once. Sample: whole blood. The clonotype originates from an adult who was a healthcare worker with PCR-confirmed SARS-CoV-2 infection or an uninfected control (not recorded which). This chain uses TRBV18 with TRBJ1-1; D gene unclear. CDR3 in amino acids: CASSPQEQNTEAFF. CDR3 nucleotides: TGTGCCAGCTCACCACAAGAACAGAACACTGAAGCTTTCTTT.